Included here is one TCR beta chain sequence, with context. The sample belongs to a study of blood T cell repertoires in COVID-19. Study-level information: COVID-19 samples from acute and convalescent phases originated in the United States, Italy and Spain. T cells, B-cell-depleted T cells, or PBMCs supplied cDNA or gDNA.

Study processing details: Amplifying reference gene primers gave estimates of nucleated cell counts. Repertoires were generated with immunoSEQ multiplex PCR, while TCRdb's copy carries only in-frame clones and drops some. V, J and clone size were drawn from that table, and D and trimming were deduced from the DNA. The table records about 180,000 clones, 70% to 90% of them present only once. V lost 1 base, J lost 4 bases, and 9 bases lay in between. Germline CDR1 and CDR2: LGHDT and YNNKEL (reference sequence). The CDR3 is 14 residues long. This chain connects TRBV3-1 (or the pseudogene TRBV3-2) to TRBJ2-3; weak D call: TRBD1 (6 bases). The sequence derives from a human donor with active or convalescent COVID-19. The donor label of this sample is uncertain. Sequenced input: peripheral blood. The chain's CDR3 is CASSQGTGPDTQYF. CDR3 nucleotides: TGTGCCAGCAGCCAAGGCACAGGGCCAGATACGCAGTATTTT.